Below are 11 T cell receptor beta chains sequenced from a single sample in a study of blood T cell repertoires in COVID-19. Using immunoSEQ multiplex PCR, the repertoire was profiled, and TCRdb retains in-frame clones only, with some absent. The sample includes more than 150,000 clones, 80% to 90% of them seen just once. Sequencing was carried out using peripheral blood. The receptors were gathered from a man aged 35-49 years with active or convalescent COVID-19.

The gene calls are TRBV11-2 and TRBJ1-4; 7 bases match TRBD1. Germline V gene sequence: CDR1 SGHAT, CDR2 FQNNGV. This CDR3 has 15 residues. V lost 2 bases and J lost 4; bases outside the gene matches: 4. CDR3 amino acids: CASSLQGVLNEKLFF. The DNA of the CDR3 is TGTGCCAGCAGCTTACAGGGGGTCCTTAATGAAAAACTGTTTTTT.

The chain employs TRBV2 and TRBJ1-3; 8 bases fit TRBD1. The germline CDR1 and CDR2 sequences are SNHLY and FYNNEI. V lost 9 bases, J lost 2 bases, and 6 bases stayed unmatched. The CDR3 is 14 amino acids. The CDR3 DNA follows: TGTGCCAGTTATTTGACAGGGGCTGGAAACACCATATATTTT. This translates into CASYLTGAGNTIYF. Drawing the rest from reference TRBV2 and TRBJ1-3, the complete variable domain is EPEVTQTPSHQVTQMGQEVILRCVPISNHLYFYWYRQILGQKVEFLVSFYNNEISEKSEIFDDQFSVERPDGSNFTLKIRSTKLEDSAMYFCASYLTGAGNTIYFGEGSWLTVV.

The chain couples TRBV15 to TRBJ2-1; 8 nucleotides match TRBD2. The junction had 4 bases not matched to a gene; V was cut back by 0 bases and J by 9 bases. This CDR3 has 14 residues. The germline V gene encodes CDR1 LNHNV and CDR2 YYDKDF (reference sequence). The CDR3 sequence is CATSRDGGAGEQFF. The CDR3 DNA reads TGTGCCACCAGCAGAGACGGGGGGGCGGGTGAGCAGTTCTTC.

The genes are TRBV11-2 and TRBJ2-7; D unclear. There are 13 residues in the CDR3. CDR1 and CDR2 (germline): SGHAT, FQNNGV. V was trimmed by 1 base and J by 3 bases, leaving 7 bases between them. CDR3 protein: CASSLAEIYEQYF. Here the CDR3 DNA reads TGTGCCAGCAGCTTAGCGGAGATCTACGAGCAGTACTTC.

The chain links TRBV18 to TRBJ1-3; 10 positions agree with TRBD1. From germline, CDR1 is KGHSH and CDR2 LQKENI. Trimming cost V 2 bases and J 2 bases; bases outside gene matches: 3. This CDR3 has 16 amino acids. In nucleotides, the CDR3 is TGTGCCAGCTCACCAAGCGGGACAGGGGCTGGAAACACCATATATTTT. Its protein product is CASSPSGTGAGNTIYF.

As concerns this clone: A read error may be the cause here, since a much bigger clone is one base away. The gene calls are TRBV9 and TRBJ1-1, with a weak D call TRBD1 (5 bases). The V gene lost 4 bases and the J gene lost 1 base, with 8 bases spanning the gap. CDR1 and CDR2 from the germline V gene are SGDLS and YYNGEE. The CDR3 spans 13 residues. The CDR3 loop reads CASSLQGNTEAFF. The CDR3 coding sequence is TGTGCCAGCAGCCTGCAGGGGAACACTGAAGCTTTCTTT.

The chain combines TRBV14 with TRBJ2-3, with 7 bases lining up with TRBD1. With V trimmed by 0 bases and J by 2 bases, 2 bases remained unmatched. The CDR3 covers 15 residues. Germline loops: CDR1 SGHDN, CDR2 FVKESK. DNA for the CDR3: TGTGCCAGCAGCCAAGAGGGACAGAACACAGATACGCAGTATTTT. It is translated as CASSQEGQNTDTQYF.

The gene calls are TRBV6-1 and TRBJ1-1, with 9 positions matching TRBD1. The CDR3 is made up of 16 amino acids. Germline V gene sequence: CDR1 MNHNS, CDR2 SASEGT. Trimming cost V 4 bases and J 3 bases; bases outside gene matches: 9. CDR3 region: CASSGRDRDRDTEAFF. The CDR3 DNA reads TGTGCCAGCAGTGGCCGGGACAGGGACAGAGACACTGAAGCTTTCTTT.

Remarks on this clone: A junction end diverges from the germline sequence, so it may reflect a read error. This chain joins TRBV6-2 or TRBV6-3 and TRBJ2-1; the match to TRBD1 covers 7 bases. CDR1 and CDR2 (germline): MNHEY, SVGEGT. The CDR3 contains 19 residues. DNA of the CDR3: TGTGCCAGCAGTTACGGAACTAGACAGGGTTTAGCCTCCCACAATGAGCAGTTCTTC. Its translation: CASSYGTRQGLASHNEQFF.

This clone turned up a few times. V and J are TRBV10-3 and TRBJ1-6; TRBD1 matches at 7 bases. Trimming cost V 7 bases and J 6 bases; bases outside gene matches: 3. CDR3 length equals 13 residues. Germline CDR1 reads ENHRY; CDR2 reads SYGVKD. The CDR3 bases are TGTGCCATCAACCGGGACAGTAATTCACCCCTCCACTTT. This gives the protein CAINRDSNSPLHF.

The rearrangement joins TRBV28 to TRBJ1-1; D remains unclear. V was clipped by 8 bases and J by 7 bases, with 14 bases between them. The CDR3 sequence is 12 residues long. CDR1 and CDR2 from the germline V gene are MDHEN and SYDVKM. DNA of the CDR3: TGTGCCAGCCCTATCCCCCCCAATGAAGCTTTCTTT. It specifies CASPIPPNEAFF.